One and the same sample provided the 25 T cell receptor beta chains below, sequenced in a study of blood T cell repertoires in COVID-19. Produced via immunoSEQ multiplex PCR; TCRdb's table is partial and in-frame only. The profile shows fewer than 85,000 clones, 85% to 90% of them singletons. What was sequenced was peripheral blood. Receptor source: a man over 45 with active COVID-19.

This sequence joins TRBV2 and TRBJ2-7; a possible D gene is TRBD1 (5 bases). This CDR3 is built from 15 residues. V was clipped by 3 bases and J by 6 bases, with 18 bases between them. Germline V gives CDR1 SNHLY, CDR2 FYNNEI. CDR3 amino acids: CASSEYSQWGGEQYF. The DNA of the CDR3 is TGTGCCAGCAGTGAGTATTCCCAGTGGGGCGGCGAGCAGTACTTC.

The chain uses TRBV5-1 and TRBJ2-3; TRBD2 agrees at 14 bases. Losses at the gene ends were 3 bases for V and 2 bases for J; bases not matched to a gene: 2. From germline, CDR1 is SGHRS and CDR2 YFSETQ. The CDR3 totals 16 residues. In nucleotides, the CDR3 is TGCGCCAGCAGCTCGGGACTAGCGGGGGACACAGATACGCAGTATTTT. This sequence encodes CASSSGLAGDTDTQYF.

The rearrangement uses TRBV6-6 and TRBJ2-3; 14 bases match TRBD2. Germline CDR1 MNHNY, CDR2 SVGAGI (reference sequence). V dropped 6 bases and J dropped 6; count of bases not matched to a gene: 2. This CDR3 region has 14 residues. This CDR3 reads CASSGTSGSDTQYF. The CDR3 nucleotides read TGTGCCAGCAGCGGGACTAGCGGGAGTGATACGCAGTATTTT.

The CDR3 nucleotides read TGTGCCAGCAGTTTATCCATAGCGGGAGGCTACGAGCAGTACTTC. Protein sequence: CASSLSIAGGYEQYF. The genes are TRBV27 and TRBJ2-7, with 10 bases lining up with TRBD2. The germline CDR1 and CDR2 sequences are MNHEY and SMNVEV (reference sequence). The J segment lost 3 bases and the V segment lost 0 bases, leaving 2 bases of the junction unmatched. CDR3 length: 15 amino acids.

The rearrangement uses TRBV15 and TRBJ1-2; 10 bases map to TRBD1. Germline CDR1 reads LNHNV; CDR2 reads YYDKDF (reference sequence). The CDR3 loop spans 15 amino acids. The J segment lost 6 bases and the V segment lost 6 bases, leaving 10 bases of the junction unmatched. The CDR3 spells CATRPGQGTSNGYTF. The CDR3 DNA sequence: TGTGCCACCAGACCGGGACAGGGGACTTCAAATGGCTACACCTTC.

CDR3: CASSLRQGYEQYF. The CDR3 nucleotides read TGCGCCAGCAGCCTCCGACAGGGATACGAGCAGTACTTC. This chain joins TRBV4-1 and TRBJ2-7, with 7 bases identical to TRBD1. The junction had 4 bases not matched to a gene; V was cut back by 4 bases and J by 4 bases. Germline V gene sequence: CDR1 MGHRA, CDR2 YSYEKL. The CDR3 is 13 amino acids.

In this sample, this clone turned up once. J is TRBJ2-1 and V is TRBV7-2; D not certain. CDR1 is SGHTA, CDR2 FQGNSA, per germline. Trimming took 5 bases from V and 0 from J, leaving 14 bases between them. The CDR3 totals 16 residues. The CDR3: CASSRGSSSSYNEQFF. The CDR3, as DNA: TGTGCCAGCAGCCGCGGTAGCTCCAGCTCCTACAATGAGCAGTTCTTC.

The chain's CDR3 is CASSLRGQENTEAFF. CDR3 bases: TGCGCCAGCAGCTTGAGGGGACAGGAGAACACTGAAGCTTTCTTT. V and J are TRBV5-1 and TRBJ1-1; 8 bases agree with TRBD1. From germline, CDR1 is SGHRS and CDR2 YFSETQ. CDR3 length: 15 residues. V trimming: 1 base; J trimming: 1 base; junction bases outside the gene matches: 3.

This clone was counted a single time. The rearrangement links TRBV2 to TRBJ1-4; TRBD1 agrees at 12 bases. This CDR3 comprises 16 residues. Trimming took 6 bases from V and 7 from J; bases not matched to a gene: 9. Germline CDR1 reads SNHLY; CDR2 reads FYNNEI. The CDR3 reads CASSRRGTGGLEKLFF. CDR3 nucleotide sequence: TGTGCCAGCAGCCGAAGGGGGACAGGGGGCCTTGAAAAACTGTTTTTT.

This chain uses TRBV30 with TRBJ1-6; possibly TRBD1 for D (5 bases). Trimming took off 3 bases at V and 6 bases at J, with 27 bases between the two ends. CDR3 size: 19 residues. Germline values: CDR1 GTSNPN, CDR2 SVGIG (reference sequence). CDR3 DNA sequence: TGTGCCTGGAGAATTAACCTTGGGCAGGGAAAGATTTCTAATTCACCCCTCCACTTT. Residues: CAWRINLGQGKISNSPLHF.

The rearrangement links TRBV5-5 to TRBJ1-6; 8 bases fit TRBD1. After removal of 4 bases from V and 12 bases from J, the junction contained 12 bases not matched to a gene. Germline CDR1 is SGHKS and CDR2 is YYEKEE (reference sequence). This CDR3 has 15 amino acids. The CDR3 nucleotides are TGTGCCAGCAGCCCGTCGGACAGGGAGACTCGACCCCTCCACTTT. The encoded protein is CASSPSDRETRPLHF.

This clone was recorded a few times. The CDR3 protein is CASSRQDGSNQPQHF. DNA of the CDR3: TGTGCCAGCTCGCGACAGGACGGTTCCAATCAGCCCCAGCATTTT. The chain couples TRBV18 to TRBJ1-5, with D possibly matching TRBD1 (6 bases). Deletions cut 6 bases from V and 3 bases from J, with 15 bases between. Germline assignment: CDR1 KGHSH and CDR2 LQKENI. There are 15 residues in the CDR3.

The rearrangement joins TRBV4-1 to TRBJ2-1; 14 bases line up with TRBD2. CDR3 length equals 20 residues. With 3 bases clipped from V and 0 bases from J, the junction kept 10 bases outside the gene matches. Germline CDR1 reads MGHRA; CDR2 reads YSYEKL. The CDR3 DNA is TGCGCCAGCAGCCATCCCGGGACTAGCGGGGGTGCTAGCTCCTACAATGAGCAGTTCTTC. Translation gives CASSHPGTSGGASSYNEQFF.

This CDR3 reads CARSVQGAWVRDTIYF. The CDR3 nucleotides are TGTGCCAGATCGGTGCAGGGGGCCTGGGTAAGAGACACCATATATTTT. The rearrangement joins TRBV28 to TRBJ1-3; 8 positions match TRBD1. V lost 9 bases, J lost 8 bases, and 18 bases stayed unmatched. The CDR3 runs 16 residues. Germline loops: CDR1 MDHEN, CDR2 SYDVKM.

The gene calls are TRBV2 and TRBJ2-1, with TRBD1 as a possible D gene (6 bases). From germline, CDR1 is SNHLY and CDR2 FYNNEI. Deletions cut 2 bases from V and 0 bases from J, with 11 bases between. The CDR3 extends over 16 amino acids. The DNA of the CDR3 is TGTGCCAGCAGTGAAAGGGGGACACTCTCCTACAATGAGCAGTTCTTC. Encoded protein: CASSERGTLSYNEQFF. The whole variable domain, remainder taken from reference TRBV2 and TRBJ2-1, is EPEVTQTPSHQVTQMGQEVILRCVPISNHLYFYWYRQILGQKVEFLVSFYNNEISEKSEIFDDQFSVERPDGSNFTLKIRSTKLEDSAMYFCASSERGTLSYNEQFFGPGTRLTVL.

The CDR3 protein is CASNGQGYEQYF. The CDR3 DNA reads as TGTGCCAGCAATGGACAGGGCTACGAGCAGTACTTC. The chain combines TRBV5-5 with TRBJ2-7; 8 bases are shared with TRBD1. Trimming took 6 bases from V and 3 from J; bases not matched to a gene: 2. The CDR3 runs 12 residues. Germline CDR1 reads SGHKS; CDR2 reads YYEKEE (reference sequence). Combining the CDR3 with reference TRBV5-5 and TRBJ2-7 gives the whole variable domain DAGVTQSPTHLIKTRGQQVTLRCSPISGHKSVSWYQQVLGQGPQFIFQYYEKEERGRGNFPDRFSARQFPNYSSELNVNALLLGDSALYLCASNGQGYEQYFGPGTRLTVT.

This clone occurred a few times. The chain has TRBV3-1 (or the pseudogene TRBV3-2) and TRBJ1-6; D might be TRBD1 (6 bases). This CDR3 contains 14 residues. Germline CDR1 and CDR2: LGHDT and YNNKEL (reference sequence). The V end lost 5 bases, the J end lost 8 bases, and 13 bases lay between the germline ends. The CDR3 nucleotides are TGTGCCAGCAGCGAGACGACAGGATATTCACCCCTCCACTTT. Encoded protein: CASSETTGYSPLHF.

The chain joins TRBV5-4 to TRBJ2-1, with 10 bases that match TRBD2. This CDR3 spans 13 amino acids. The J segment lost 10 bases and the V segment lost 4 bases, leaving 5 bases of the junction unmatched. The germline V gene has CDR1 SGHNT and CDR2 YYREEE (reference sequence). This CDR3 is CASSGLAAYEQFF. The CDR3 bases are TGTGCCAGCAGCGGACTAGCGGCTTACGAGCAGTTCTTC.

The chain joins TRBV28 to TRBJ1-4; D gene unclear. The V and J ends lost 3 bases and 0 bases respectively, with 8 bases between them. The CDR3 is 15 amino acids. CDR1 MDHEN and CDR2 SYDVKM come from the germline V gene. For the CDR3, the DNA is TGTGCCAGCAGTTTCGGAGGTGCAACTAATGAAAAACTGTTTTTT. It encodes CASSFGGATNEKLFF.

In this sample, this clone turned up once. This rearrangement joins TRBV7-6 to TRBJ1-3, with D unclear. Trimming removed 0 bases from V and 0 bases from J, with 6 bases in between. The CDR3 is 15 residues long. Germline V gives CDR1 SGHVS, CDR2 FNYEAQ. The DNA of the CDR3 is TGTGCCAGCAGCTTAGCAGGGAGCTCTGGAAACACCATATATTTT. It codes for CASSLAGSSGNTIYF.

The CDR3 DNA sequence: TGTGCCAGCAGCTTAGGCACAGGGCATGGTTTGTATAGCAATCAGCCCCAGCATTTT. Protein: CASSLGTGHGLYSNQPQHF. The V call is TRBV7-2, the J call TRBJ1-5; D is perhaps TRBD1 (6 bases). CDR1 is SGHTA and CDR2 is FQGNSA in the germline V gene. Trimming cost V 1 base and J 0 bases, with 19 bases left between them. This CDR3 has 19 residues.

This chain connects TRBV2 to TRBJ2-1, with 9 bases matching TRBD2. CDR3 size: 14 residues. The J segment lost 6 bases and the V segment lost 8 bases, leaving 8 bases of the junction unmatched. The germline gives CDR1 SNHLY, CDR2 FYNNEI. CDR3 protein: CASVTGTSTNEQFF. CDR3 coding DNA: TGTGCCAGCGTAACCGGGACTAGCACCAATGAGCAGTTCTTC. Filled out from reference TRBV2 and TRBJ2-1, the complete variable domain reads EPEVTQTPSHQVTQMGQEVILRCVPISNHLYFYWYRQILGQKVEFLVSFYNNEISEKSEIFDDQFSVERPDGSNFTLKIRSTKLEDSAMYFCASVTGTSTNEQFFGPGTRLTVL.

The CDR3 DNA reads as TGTGCCAGCATCCCGGGGGAATACGGAAACACCATATATTTT. Residues: CASIPGEYGNTIYF. The rearrangement uses TRBV6-5 and TRBJ1-3; the D gene is possibly TRBD1 (5 bases). Trimming shortened V by 7 bases and J by 4 bases, and 14 bases separated the two germline ends. The CDR3 has 14 residues. Germline loops: CDR1 MNHEY, CDR2 SVGAGI.

The rearrangement uses TRBV27 and TRBJ2-7, with TRBD2 matching 12 bases. The CDR3 sequence is 15 residues long. The V and J ends lost 4 bases and 5 bases, in that order; junction bases with no gene match: 6. The germline CDR1 and CDR2 sequences are MNHEY and SMNVEV (reference sequence). The CDR3 loop reads CASSSTWTSGNEQYF. CDR3 bases: TGTGCCAGCAGTTCAACCTGGACTAGCGGGAACGAGCAGTACTTC.

This rearrangement joins TRBV9 to TRBJ1-1; D is undetermined. The CDR3 totals 15 residues. V was trimmed by 4 bases and J by 5 bases, leaving 18 bases between them. Germline V gene lookup returns CDR1 SGDLS and CDR2 YYNGEE. The CDR3 is CASSPRGNLGTEAFF. The CDR3 DNA is TGTGCCAGCAGCCCCCGAGGGAACTTAGGGACTGAAGCTTTCTTT.